Below are 24 T cell receptor beta chains sequenced from a single sample in a study of post-analysis software for immune sequencing data. Study conclusions and caveats: In patients, TRBV5-6, TRBV5-1 and TRBV20-1 belonged to roughly 5 TRBV segments found more frequently than in controls.

cDNA libraries for TCR beta contained unique molecular identifiers. TCRdb fed the PCR reads into MiXCR, producing one record per CDR3 protein. This sample has a few hundred thousand distinct CDR3 sequences, with roughly 45% found just once. Their antigens are not known. Sequencing was performed on blood. These receptors all stem from a girl between 5 and 17 years old with multiple sclerosis.

The J gene is TRBJ2-4, the V gene TRBV12-3 or TRBV12-4, with 12 bases lining up with TRBD2. The DNA end favors TRBJ2-7, so the J call may be wrong. The CDR3 has 17 residues. The CDR3 DNA sequence: TGTGCCAGCAGTTTTCGGACTAGCGGGACCCTCCCCTACGAGCAGTACTTC. Residues: CASSFRTSGTLPYEQYF.

There are a few counts of this clonotype. V is TRBV25-1 and J is TRBJ2-3, with 8 bases lining up with TRBD2. Germline CDR1 MGHDK, CDR2 SYGVNS. The length of the CDR3 is 15 residues. V lost 4 bases to trimming and J lost 1 base; unmatched junction nucleotides: 4. The CDR3 here is CASSVNSGGTDTQYF. The CDR3, as DNA: TGTGCCAGCAGTGTTAATAGCGGGGGCACAGATACGCAGTATTTT.

There are a few counts of this clonotype. The CDR3 here is CSVGMRWKTQYF. For the CDR3, the DNA is TGCAGCGTTGGGATGAGGTGGAAGACCCAGTACTTC. This chain links TRBV29-1 with TRBJ2-5; no clear D. V was trimmed by 4 bases and J by 6 bases, leaving 12 bases between them. Per the germline V gene, CDR1 is SQVTM and CDR2 is ANQGSEA. The CDR3 runs 12 residues.

This clonotype appeared many times. V is TRBV18 and J is TRBJ2-7; D perhaps matches TRBD1 (6 bases). Germline V gene data show CDR1 as KGHSH and CDR2 as LQKENI. Trimming removed 4 bases from V and 2 bases from J, with 12 bases in between. The CDR3 is made up of 14 amino acids. CDR3 residues: CASSHRTEAYEQYF. CDR3 nucleotides: TGTGCCAGCTCACACAGGACAGAGGCCTACGAGCAGTACTTC. Complete variable domain (other parts from reference TRBV18 and TRBJ2-7): NAGVMQNPRHLVRRRGQEARLRCSPMKGHSHVYWYRQLPEEGLKFMVYLQKENIIDESGMPKERFSAEFPKEGPSILRIQQVVRGDSAAYFCASSHRTEAYEQYFGPGTRLTVT.

The J gene is TRBJ2-2, the V gene TRBV29-1, with D possibly matching TRBD2 (6 bases). V was clipped by 6 bases and J by 1 base, with 15 bases between them. Germline CDR1 and CDR2: SQVTM and ANQGSEA. The CDR3 is 15 amino acids. The CDR3 sequence: CSVLRGSGNTGELFF. The CDR3 nucleotides are TGCAGCGTGCTCCGGGGGAGCGGGAACACCGGGGAGCTGTTTTTT.

The chain is built from TRBV7-3 and TRBJ2-2; 7 nucleotides match TRBD1. The ends lost 5 bases at V and 2 bases at J; junction bases unmatched: 5. There are 15 residues in the CDR3. The V gene's germline CDR1 is SGHTA and CDR2 FQGTGA. The DNA for the CDR3 is TGTGCCAGCAGCCGCTCAGGGGGAAACACCGGGGAGCTGTTTTTT. Its translation: CASSRSGGNTGELFF.

This clonotype was seen a handful of times. This rearrangement joins TRBV4-1 to TRBJ2-3, with TRBD2 matching over 8 bases. The germline V gene has CDR1 MGHRA and CDR2 YSYEKL. The V segment lost 3 bases and the J segment 1 base; nucleotides outside the gene matches: 9. There are 17 residues in the CDR3. The CDR3 DNA is TGCGCCAGCAGCCACAGGGAGCGAGCGGGGGGCACAGATACGCAGTATTTT. It specifies CASSHRERAGGTDTQYF.

The chain combines TRBV12-3 or TRBV12-4 with TRBJ2-5; the D call may be TRBD1 or TRBD2 (7 bases each). The CDR3 runs to 15 residues. Trimming left V 4 bases short and J 11 bases short, with 23 bases between. The CDR3 sequence is CASSSTRQGGREQYF. The DNA for the CDR3 is TGTGCCAGCAGTTCCACCCGACAGGGAGGGCGGGAGCAGTACTTC.

This clonotype appeared a few times. The chain has TRBV4-1 and TRBJ2-1, with 8 bases lining up with TRBD1. The J segment lost 3 bases and the V segment lost 4 bases, leaving 11 bases of the junction unmatched. This CDR3 has 17 residues. Germline V CDR1 and CDR2: MGHRA, YSYEKL. The CDR3 DNA reads TGCGCCAGCAGCCCCACGACCCGGGGGACAGGCTACAATGAGCAGTTCTTC. Protein sequence: CASSPTTRGTGYNEQFF.

The count of this clonotype is one. The chain couples TRBV6-2 or TRBV6-3 to TRBJ2-7; maybe TRBD2 (5 bases). V shed 5 bases and J shed 0 bases, with 11 bases lying between them. Germline assignment: CDR1 MNHEY and CDR2 SVGEGT. The CDR3 extends over 14 amino acids. CDR3 residues: CASSRTTSSYEQYF. CDR3 sequence (DNA): TGTGCCAGCAGTCGTACAACTAGCTCCTACGAGCAGTACTTC.

This chain links TRBV28 with TRBJ2-4; D might be TRBD1 (6 bases). The DNA end is more similar to TRBJ2-7, so the J call may be wrong. The CDR3 is 12 residues long. The germline V gene has CDR1 MDHEN and CDR2 SYDVKM. The CDR3 DNA reads as TGTGCCAGCAGGCTCACAGGGAACGAGCAGTACTTC. Translated: CASRLTGNEQYF.

The chain links TRBV6-5 to TRBJ1-2; D not certain. There are 13 residues in the CDR3. The V and J ends lost 0 bases and 2 bases respectively, with 4 bases between them. Germline V lookup: CDR1 MNHEY, CDR2 SVGAGI. CDR3 sequence: CASSYSKNYGYTF. CDR3 bases: TGTGCCAGCAGTTACTCGAAGAACTATGGCTACACCTTC.

This clonotype came up many times. The V call is TRBV4-1, the J call TRBJ2-3; TRBD2 matches 7 bases. The CDR3 has 17 amino acids. V shed 1 base, J shed 3 bases, and the junction held 10 bases outside the gene matches. The V gene's germline CDR1 is MGHRA and CDR2 YSYEKL. Here the CDR3 reads CASSQVQLARSTDTQYF. The CDR3 region has the DNA TGCGCCAGCAGCCAAGTCCAACTAGCGAGGAGTACAGATACGCAGTATTTT.

The J gene is TRBJ2-7, the V gene TRBV13; D is tentatively TRBD1 or TRBD2 (6 bases each). The V end lost 4 bases, the J end lost 2 bases, and 18 bases lay between the germline ends. CDR3 length: 16 amino acids. CDR1 and CDR2 (germline): PRHDT, FYEKMQ (reference sequence). CDR3 sequence: CASSSGRQGIPYEQYF. CDR3 DNA sequence: TGTGCCAGCAGCTCGGGGAGGCAGGGGATACCCTACGAGCAGTACTTC. Full variable domain (outside the CDR3, taken from reference TRBV13 and TRBJ2-7): AAGVIQSPRHLIKEKRETATLKCYPIPRHDTVYWYQQGPGQDPQFLISFYEKMQSDKGSIPDRFSAQQFSDYHSELNMSSLELGDSALYFCASSSGRQGIPYEQYFGPGTRLTVT.

The V and J genes are TRBV5-1 and TRBJ2-5; D is perhaps TRBD1 (6 bases). This CDR3 is 16 amino acids long. V lost 4 bases, J lost 1 base, and 17 bases lay in between. In germline, CDR1 is SGHRS, CDR2 YFSETQ. The CDR3 DNA reads as TGCGCCAGCAGCGCTCAGGGGATTACAACCCAAGAGACCCAGTACTTC. Its translation: CASSAQGITTQETQYF. Complete variable domain (other parts from reference TRBV5-1 and TRBJ2-5): KAGVTQTPRYLIKTRGQQVTLSCSPISGHRSVSWYQQTPGQGLQFLFEYFSETQRNKGNFPGRFSGRQFSNSRSEMNVSTLELGDSALYLCASSAQGITTQETQYFGPGTRLLVL.

This clonotype was found a few times. This chain connects TRBV7-2 to TRBJ2-3, with D maybe TRBD2 (6 bases). Germline V gene data show CDR1 as SGHTA and CDR2 as FQGNSA. The CDR3 contains 16 residues. V lost 1 base and J lost 0, with 11 bases in between. In DNA, the CDR3 is TGTGCCAGCAGCTTAGTGGCGGGAACTAGCACAGATACGCAGTATTTT. The encoded protein is CASSLVAGTSTDTQYF. Variable domain in full (rest from reference TRBV7-2 and TRBJ2-3): GAGVSQSPSNKVTEKGKDVELRCDPISGHTALYWYRQSLGQGLEFLIYFQGNSAPDKSGLPSDRFSAERTGGSVSTLTIQRTQQEDSAVYLCASSLVAGTSTDTQYFGPGTRLTVL.

This chain links TRBV11-3 with TRBJ2-1; perhaps TRBD2 as D (6 bases). Germline V CDR1 and CDR2: SGHNT, YENEEA. V was clipped by 1 base and J by 7 bases, with 17 bases between them. The CDR3 runs to 16 residues. The CDR3 bases are TGTGCCAGCAGCTTAGGCGCGGGATCAGGTAAAAATGAGCAGTTCTTC. This translates into CASSLGAGSGKNEQFF. The full variable domain, in which reference TRBV11-3 and TRBJ2-1 provide the parts outside the CDR3, is EAGVVQSPRYKIIEKKQPVAFWCNPISGHNTLYWYLQNLGQGPELLIRYENEEAVDDSQLPKDRFSAERLKGVDSTLKIQPAELGDSAVYLCASSLGAGSGKNEQFFGPGTRLTVL.

For this clonotype: Sequence at one end of the junction differs from germline and may be a read error. The chain recombines TRBV29-1 with TRBJ2-3, with D tentatively TRBD1 (6 bases). CDR1 is SQVTM and CDR2 is ANQGSEA in the germline V gene. The CDR3 is 15 amino acids. CDR3 in DNA: TGCATCGTTGATAACTGGGGGCAGTTTCCAGATACGCAGTATTTT. Translation: CIVDNWGQFPDTQYF.

This sequence joins TRBV14 and TRBJ2-1, with D uncertain. The CDR3 extends over 12 amino acids. Germline CDR1 reads SGHDN; CDR2 reads FVKESK. Between the trimmed V and J ends, which lost 1 base and 8 bases, there was a span of 6 bases. This CDR3 reads CASSQVPHEQFF. In nucleotides, the CDR3 is TGTGCCAGCAGCCAAGTACCTCATGAGCAGTTCTTC.

The rearrangement joins TRBV27 to TRBJ2-3; possible D gene TRBD1, 5 bases. V was pared by 2 bases and J by 0 bases, with 12 bases between. CDR1 is MNHEY and CDR2 is SMNVEV in the germline V gene (reference sequence). The CDR3 consists of 16 residues. Here the CDR3 DNA reads TGTGCCAGCAGTTTACTACCAGGGATAAGCACAGATACGCAGTATTTT. Protein sequence: CASSLLPGISTDTQYF.

This clonotype was seen once. The chain employs TRBV28 and TRBJ1-2, with unresolved D. Per the germline V gene, CDR1 is MDHEN and CDR2 is SYDVKM. The CDR3 covers 10 residues. V was cut by 10 bases and J by 0 bases, with 3 bases left in between. The CDR3 DNA follows: TGTGCCACCGCTAACTATGGCTACACCTTC. Its protein product is CATANYGYTF.

The chain carries TRBV28 and TRBJ2-1; 11 bases match TRBD2. This CDR3 has 15 amino acids. The trim removed 7 bases at V and 2 bases at J, leaving 4 bases unmatched. Germline values: CDR1 MDHEN, CDR2 SYDVKM. CDR3: CASTVAGGPYNEQFF. As DNA, the CDR3 is TGTGCCAGCACGGTAGCGGGAGGGCCCTACAATGAGCAGTTCTTC.

CDR3: CASTLRTSGIYNEQFF. The CDR3 DNA reads TGCGCCAGCACATTAAGGACTAGCGGGATATACAATGAGCAGTTCTTC. The rearrangement uses TRBV5-1 and TRBJ2-1; TRBD2 matches at 12 bases. The length of the CDR3 is 16 residues. The J segment lost 4 bases and the V segment lost 6 bases, leaving 8 bases of the junction unmatched. Germline V CDR1 and CDR2: SGHRS, YFSETQ.

This clonotype was picked up a small number of times. The V gene is TRBV5-1, the J gene TRBJ2-7; 10 nucleotides line up with TRBD1. Per germline, CDR1 SGHRS and CDR2 YFSETQ. The CDR3 is made up of 13 amino acids. Losses at the gene ends were 3 bases for V and 5 bases for J; bases not matched to a gene: 2. The CDR3 coding sequence is TGCGCCAGCAGCTCGACAGGGGGCAACGAGCAGTACTTC. Amino acid sequence: CASSSTGGNEQYF.